A selection of T cell receptor beta chains follows, all from one sample in a study of blood T cell repertoires in COVID-19. Profiling relied on immunoSEQ multiplex PCR, and the TCRdb table lists in-frame clones only, not all of them. The sample has roughly 250,000 clones; 88% are singletons. The sequencing input was peripheral blood. The source is a middle-aged woman who had recovered from COVID-19. CDR3s include the opening cysteine and the closing phenylalanine or tryptophan. Fields, in order: CDR3 DNA, CDR3 protein, J gene, D gene, CDR3 length, clone size, V gene. A D gene is named only where the DNA matches it firmly. Clone size is not always given. Where it is, it says once, few, many or a class for expanded clones.

cdr3_nt: TGTGCCAGCACCAAAAGGGGTTCTGGAAACACCATATATTTT
cdr3_aa: CASTKRGSGNTIYF
j_call: TRBJ1-3
d_call: -
cdr3_length: 14
clone_size: -
v_call: TRBV7-2

cdr3_nt: TGTGCCAGCAGTTTAACTAGCGGGAGGAACAATGAGCAGTTCTTC
cdr3_aa: CASSLTSGRNNEQFF
j_call: TRBJ2-1
d_call: TRBD2
cdr3_length: 15
clone_size: -
v_call: TRBV5-5

cdr3_nt: TGTGCCAGCAGCCGCGGGGGGGCGTTAGGCGGGGAGCTGTTTTTT
cdr3_aa: CASSRGGALGGELFF
j_call: TRBJ2-2
d_call: TRBD2
cdr3_length: 15
clone_size: -
v_call: TRBV6-6

cdr3_nt: TGTGCCAGCAGCTCAACAGGGGGCGAAGGAAACACCATATATTTT
cdr3_aa: CASSSTGGEGNTIYF
j_call: TRBJ1-3
d_call: TRBD1
cdr3_length: 15
clone_size: -
v_call: TRBV7-2

cdr3_nt: TGCGCCAGCAGCCAAGACCCTAGCCCTGGCTCCTACGAGCAGTACTTC
cdr3_aa: CASSQDPSPGSYEQYF
j_call: TRBJ2-7
d_call: -
cdr3_length: 16
clone_size: -
v_call: TRBV4-3

cdr3_nt: TGTGCCAGCAGCCCGCGAACAGGAGTTTTGAACACTGAAGCTTTCTTT
cdr3_aa: CASSPRTGVLNTEAFF
j_call: TRBJ1-1
d_call: -
cdr3_length: 16
clone_size: -
v_call: TRBV14

cdr3_nt: TGCAGCGTCCGGACTAGCGGGGCCTACAATGAGCAGTTCTTC
cdr3_aa: CSVRTSGAYNEQFF
j_call: TRBJ2-1
d_call: TRBD2
cdr3_length: 14
clone_size: -
v_call: TRBV29-1

cdr3_nt: TGCGCCAGCAGCTTCCGACAGACAGGGAGTTACGAGCAGTACTTC
cdr3_aa: CASSFRQTGSYEQYF
j_call: TRBJ2-7
d_call: TRBD1
cdr3_length: 15
clone_size: once
v_call: TRBV5-1

cdr3_nt: TGTGCCAGCAGCCCAGACAGTATAATTGGGGACTATGGCTACACCTTC
cdr3_aa: CASSPDSIIGDYGYTF
j_call: TRBJ1-2
d_call: -
cdr3_length: 16
clone_size: once
v_call: TRBV7-3

cdr3_nt: TGTGCCAGCAGTTACTCACTAGCGGGGGGGCCTGATACGCAGTATTTT
cdr3_aa: CASSYSLAGGPDTQYF
j_call: TRBJ2-3
d_call: TRBD2
cdr3_length: 16
clone_size: few
v_call: TRBV6-5

cdr3_nt: TGTGCCAGCAGTCTCCCTGGGACAGCGATTTACAATGAGCAGTTCTTC
cdr3_aa: CASSLPGTAIYNEQFF
j_call: TRBJ2-1
d_call: TRBD1
cdr3_length: 16
clone_size: -
v_call: TRBV6-2/TRBV6-3

cdr3_nt: TGTGCCTGGAGTCATACCGGGACCCGGCGGGGTAATTCACCCCTCCACTTT
cdr3_aa: CAWSHTGTRRGNSPLHF
j_call: TRBJ1-6
d_call: -
cdr3_length: 17
clone_size: -
v_call: TRBV30

cdr3_nt: TGTGCCAGCAGCTTTTCGTCAGACTATAATTCACCCCTCCACTTT
cdr3_aa: CASSFSSDYNSPLHF
j_call: TRBJ1-6
d_call: -
cdr3_length: 15
clone_size: -
v_call: TRBV11-2

cdr3_nt: TGTGCCAGCAGTGAAAGATTGGGGGGGTACACTGAAGCTTTCTTT
cdr3_aa: CASSERLGGYTEAFF
j_call: TRBJ1-1
d_call: -
cdr3_length: 15
clone_size: -
v_call: TRBV6-1

cdr3_nt: TGTGCCAGCAGGGCCGGGACAGGGCTTGACTATGGCTACACCTTC
cdr3_aa: CASRAGTGLDYGYTF
j_call: TRBJ1-2
d_call: TRBD1
cdr3_length: 15
clone_size: -
v_call: TRBV27